These T cell receptor beta chains were read from a single sample in a study of blood T cell repertoires in COVID-19. Sequenced by immunoSEQ multiplex PCR; TCRdb stores in-frame clones only, minus some. This table has 35,000 to 45,000 clones, roughly 89% appearing once. The sample comprised peripheral blood. The source is a human donor in a cohort sampled during active COVID-19. The CDR3 runs from the conserved cysteine through the conserved F or W. The D gene is left open where the match is weak. Size tells how often a clone was seen (once, few, many) or the class of an expanded clone, and some rows leave it out.

J gene,V gene,clone size,D gene,CDR3 DNA,CDR3 protein
TRBJ1-2,TRBV6-5,-,-,TGTGCCAGCACCACCGGGTCTCTTACTAGCTACACCTTC,CASTTGSLTSYTF
TRBJ2-7,TRBV28,-,-,TGTGCCAGCAAGCGTCCGACGGGGACCTACGAGCAGTACTTC,CASKRPTGTYEQYF
TRBJ1-3,TRBV19,-,TRBD1,TGTGCCAGTAGAGGGGCAGTCGGGACAGCTCCTGGAAACACCATATATTTT,CASRGAVGTAPGNTIYF
TRBJ2-3,TRBV6-4,-,TRBD2,TGTGCCAGCGTTAGGGTAGCGGGAGTGGATCGGCGGACAGATACGCAGTATTTT,CASVRVAGVDRRTDTQYF
TRBJ2-7,TRBV5-1,-,-,TGCGCCAGCAGCTTGTGGGGGGATCTTTACGAGCAGTACTTC,CASSLWGDLYEQYF
TRBJ2-7,TRBV7-9,-,-,TGTGCCAGCAGCCTTGACAGTTCCTACGAGCAGTACTTC,CASSLDSSYEQYF
TRBJ2-7,TRBV3-1/TRBV3-2,-,-,TGTGCCAGCAGACCTTCGGCAGGGCGGTACCACGAGCAGTACTTC,CASRPSAGRYHEQYF
TRBJ1-3,TRBV5-4,-,TRBD1,TGTGCCAGCAGCTTACGGACAGGGATCTCTGGAAACACCATATATTTT,CASSLRTGISGNTIYF
TRBJ2-7,TRBV6-2/TRBV6-3,-,TRBD1,TGTGCCAGCAGTCACAGACAGGGCCCCTACGAGCAGTACTTC,CASSHRQGPYEQYF
TRBJ2-3,TRBV3-1/TRBV3-2,-,TRBD2,TGTGCCAGCAGCCGACAACTAGCGAACGGGGATACGCAGTATTTT,CASSRQLANGDTQYF
TRBJ1-3,TRBV28,-,-,TGTGCCAGCAGTCAAGACATCTCTGGAAACACCATATATTTT,CASSQDISGNTIYF
TRBJ1-6,TRBV25-1,-,-,TGTGCCAGCAGTGAATTGGCGGGTTCACCCCTCCACTTT,CASSELAGSPLHF
TRBJ2-5,TRBV9,-,TRBD1,TGTGCCAGCAGCGTAGACCCCACAGGGGGGAAAGAGACCCAGTACTTC,CASSVDPTGGKETQYF
TRBJ1-6,TRBV19,-,-,TGTGCCAGTCGGGGGGTCGGATCACCCCTCCACTTT,CASRGVGSPLHF
TRBJ1-3,TRBV14,-,TRBD1,TGTGCCAGCAGCCAAGGGACAGGGTTAGGAAACACCATATATTTT,CASSQGTGLGNTIYF
TRBJ1-3,TRBV10-3,-,-,TGTGCCATCAGCTTGACAGATAGAAACACCATATATTTT,CAISLTDRNTIYF
TRBJ1-1,TRBV2,-,-,TGTGCCACCGGCCAGGGGTACACTGAAGCTTTCTTT,CATGQGYTEAFF
TRBJ1-1,TRBV5-1,once,-,TGCGCCAGCAGCTTGGTCTTGGGAGAGGACACTGAAGCTTTCTTT,CASSLVLGEDTEAFF
TRBJ2-3,TRBV5-1,-,-,TGCGCCAGCAGCTTGGACCAGGATGGCACAGATACGCAGTATTTT,CASSLDQDGTDTQYF
TRBJ1-2,TRBV7-9,-,TRBD1,TGTGCCAGCAGCTTAGGGACAGGTGAACTCTATGGCTACACCTTC,CASSLGTGELYGYTF
TRBJ2-6,TRBV18,-,TRBD1,TGTGCCAGCTCACTACAACAGGGGGCAAAAGGTGGGGCCAACGTCCTGACTTTC,CASSLQQGAKGGANVLTF
TRBJ1-1,TRBV2,-,-,TGTGCCAGCAGTGGGGGGGGTAAAGCTTTCTTT,CASSGGGKAFF
TRBJ1-3,TRBV24-1,-,-,TGTGCCATTACAGGGATCTCTGGAAACACCATATATTTT,CAITGISGNTIYF
TRBJ1-3,TRBV7-2,-,TRBD1,TGTGCCAGCAGCATAGACAGGGTGGCTGGAAACACCATATATTTT,CASSIDRVAGNTIYF
TRBJ2-4,TRBV7-9,-,-,TGTGCCAGCAGCTTAGGGACAGACGGGGACATTCAGTACTTC,CASSLGTDGDIQYF
TRBJ1-1,TRBV15,-,-,TGTGCCACCTCAATGGGTCCGGGCACTGAAGCTTTCTTT,CATSMGPGTEAFF
TRBJ2-4,TRBV11-2,-,-,TGTGCCAGCAGATCGGGACTTCAGGGGGACATTCAGTACTTC,CASRSGLQGDIQYF
TRBJ1-2,TRBV5-1,-,TRBD1,TGCGCCAGCAGTAGGTTGACAGGGGACTATGGCTACACCTTC,CASSRLTGDYGYTF
TRBJ1-2,TRBV19,-,TRBD1,TGTGCCAGTAGTCCGGGACAGGCGGGCTACACCTTC,CASSPGQAGYTF
TRBJ1-6,TRBV3-1/TRBV3-2,-,TRBD1,TGTGCCAGCAGCCAGGCCGGACAGGGGGAATCACCCCTCCACTTT,CASSQAGQGESPLHF
TRBJ1-1,TRBV7-9,-,-,TGTGCCAGCAGCTTAGACATGAACACTGAAGCTTTCTTT,CASSLDMNTEAFF
TRBJ1-1,TRBV2,-,-,TGTGCCAGCAGGAGGGAGGGGTTGAACACTGAAGCTTTCTTT,CASRREGLNTEAFF
TRBJ1-5,TRBV3-1/TRBV3-2,-,-,TGTGCCAGCAGCCAAGAAGGCGGGCAATCGCCCCAGCATTTT,CASSQEGGQSPQHF
TRBJ1-2,TRBV27,-,-,TGTGCCAGCAAAGCGAATACTAACTATGGCTACACCTTC,CASKANTNYGYTF
TRBJ2-7,TRBV27,-,-,TGTGCCAGCAGTCGACAGGCGAGGATCTACGAGCAGTACTTC,CASSRQARIYEQYF
TRBJ2-7,TRBV18,-,-,TGTGCCAGCTCACCCGGAGGAGGCAGCTCCTACGAGCAGTACTTC,CASSPGGGSSYEQYF
TRBJ1-3,TRBV11-2,-,-,TGTGCCAGCAGCTTAGGGGGGACAAGTTTAACTGGAAACACCATATATTTT,CASSLGGTSLTGNTIYF
TRBJ1-1,TRBV18,-,TRBD1,TGTGCCAGCTCACGGTCGGGACAGGGGCCGAACACTGAAGCTTTCTTT,CASSRSGQGPNTEAFF
TRBJ2-2,TRBV7-2,-,TRBD2,TGTGCCAGCATTCGAGGTGCGGCGGGACTAGCGGGGTACACCGGGGAGCTGTTTTTT,CASIRGAAGLAGYTGELFF